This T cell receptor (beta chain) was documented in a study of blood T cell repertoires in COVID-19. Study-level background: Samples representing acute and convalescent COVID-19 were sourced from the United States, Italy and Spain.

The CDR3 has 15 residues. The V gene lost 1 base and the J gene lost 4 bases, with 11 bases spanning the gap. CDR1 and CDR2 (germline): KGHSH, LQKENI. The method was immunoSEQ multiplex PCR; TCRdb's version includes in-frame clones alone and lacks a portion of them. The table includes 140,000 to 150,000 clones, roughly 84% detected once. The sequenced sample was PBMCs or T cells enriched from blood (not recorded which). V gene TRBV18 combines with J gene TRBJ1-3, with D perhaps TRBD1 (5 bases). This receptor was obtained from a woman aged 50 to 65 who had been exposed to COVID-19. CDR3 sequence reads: CASSPREGAGNTIYF. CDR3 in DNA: TGTGCCAGCTCACCACGGGAAGGGGCCGGAAACACCATATATTTT.